Here is one T cell receptor (beta chain) with its context. What it recognizes is unknown. The CDR3 has 15 amino acids. Germline V CDR1 and CDR2: MNHNY, SVGAGI (reference sequence). Deletions cut 2 bases from V and 0 bases from J, with 7 bases between. The sample originates from a study of beta chain features in type 1 diabetes. Study conclusions and caveats: Significant though moderate, a shortening of TCRB CDR3s appeared in all four CD4+ subsets of Type 1 diabetes patients.

Expressed TCRB transcripts got sequenced, as all isolated RNA was reverse transcribed. Repertoires were generated with immunoSEQ multiplex PCR, while TCRdb's copy carries only in-frame clones and drops some. The sample has roughly 280,000 clones, about 24% seen once; the top ten hold around 0.012%. The genes are TRBV6-6 and TRBJ2-2, with D tentatively TRBD1 (5 bases). The sequencing sample was made of naive CD4+ T cells from blood. The source is a woman aged 30 to 39 with type 1 diabetes. CDR3 bases: TGTGCCAGCAGTTACAGGGGCGCGAACACCGGGGAGCTGTTTTTT. This translates into CASSYRGANTGELFF.